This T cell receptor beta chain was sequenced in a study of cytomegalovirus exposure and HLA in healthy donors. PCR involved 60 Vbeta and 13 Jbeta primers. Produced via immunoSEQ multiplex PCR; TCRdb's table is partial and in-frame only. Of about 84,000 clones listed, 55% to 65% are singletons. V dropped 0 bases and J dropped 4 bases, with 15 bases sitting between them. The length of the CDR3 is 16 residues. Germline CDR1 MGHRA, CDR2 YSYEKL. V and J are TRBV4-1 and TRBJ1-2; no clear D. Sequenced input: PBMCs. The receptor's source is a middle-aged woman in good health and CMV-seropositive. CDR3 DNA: TGCGCCAGCAGCCAAGAAGGCAGCGGTCCCGGCTATGGCTACACCTTC. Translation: CASSQEGSGPGYGYTF.